This T cell receptor beta chain emerged from a study of blood T cell repertoires in COVID-19. Study at large: There were acute and convalescent COVID-19 samples, and they came from the United States, Italy and Spain. The cDNA or gDNA used as material had been derived from T cells, B-cell-depleted T cells, or PBMCs.

Per the original methods: Reference gene primer amplification gave nucleated cell count estimates. The protocol was immunoSEQ multiplex PCR, while the TCRdb copy is restricted to in-frame clones and leaves out a portion. V, J and clone size reflect that table, while D and trimming were determined from the DNA. The sample holds about 230,000 clones; 75% to 85% are singletons and the top ten take 2% to 2.5%. This clone was observed a few times. The CDR3 loop spans 16 amino acids. The germline gives CDR1 SGHDT, CDR2 YYEEEE. The V and J ends lost 0 bases and 5 bases, in that order; junction bases with no gene match: 6.

This receptor was identified in a middle-aged man who had recovered from COVID-19. The chain combines TRBV5-6 with TRBJ2-1; 9 bases fit TRBD1. The sequenced sample consisted of peripheral blood. The CDR3 nucleotides read TGTGCCAGCAGCTTGGCTCGGACAGGGGCCCACAATGAGCAGTTCTTC. Encoded protein: CASSLARTGAHNEQFF.